A single sample is the source of the 7 T cell receptor beta chains below, sequenced in a study of vaccination and CD4 T cells after COVID-19. Which antigens these TCRs recognize remains unknown. With the Oncomine TCR Beta short-read assay, DNA from cultured CD4+ T cells was sequenced. TCRdb passed the PCR reads through MiXCR, listing each CDR3 protein once. Among about 20,000 distinct CDR3 sequences listed, approximately 70% were seen once. Treatment: approximately nine-day PBMC culture with coronavirus spike peptide pools or control peptides (ViraFEST assay). Sequenced material: CD4+ T cells from blood, cultured in vitro. The receptors shown here come from a human donor who had recovered from COVID-19.

The genes are TRBV30 and TRBJ1-5, with D possibly matching TRBD1 (6 bases). This CDR3 contains 13 residues. CDR1 is GTSNPN, CDR2 SVGIG, per germline (reference sequence). Trimming took off 0 bases at V and 6 bases at J, with 9 bases between the two ends. The CDR3 DNA reads as TGTGCCTGGAGTGTACAGGGAGGTCAGCCCCAGCATTTT. It translates to CAWSVQGGQPQHF. Based on the CDR3 plus reference TRBV30 and TRBJ1-5, the full variable domain is SQTIHQWPATLVQPVGSPLSLECTVEGTSNPNLYWYRQAAGRGLQLLFYSVGIGQISSEVPQNLSASRPQDRQFILSSKKLLLSDSGFYLCAWSVQGGQPQHFGDGTRLSIL.

The CDR3 nucleotides read TGTGCCTGGGCCCCGGGGACTAACTATGGCTACACCTTC. It encodes CAWAPGTNYGYTF. The chain uses TRBV30 and TRBJ1-2; no clear D. Trimming left V 5 bases short and J 0 bases short, with 10 bases between. This CDR3 region has 13 residues. Germline lookup yields CDR1 GTSNPN and CDR2 SVGIG (reference sequence).

The table lists this clonotype with a few counts. V gene TRBV18 combines with J gene TRBJ1-2, with D tentatively TRBD1 (5 bases). V lost 6 bases, J lost 8 bases, and 22 bases lay in between. Germline values: CDR1 KGHSH, CDR2 LQKENI. The CDR3 spans 15 residues. The CDR3 region has the DNA TGTGCCAGCTCTCCCACCAGGGAGGGCTTCGAGGGCTACACCTTC. Its protein is CASSPTREGFEGYTF.

The chain uses TRBV6-1 and TRBJ2-7; possible D gene TRBD2, 5 bases. Germline values: CDR1 MNHNS, CDR2 SASEGT. The germline V and J ends were trimmed by 10 bases and 7 bases, with 17 bases remaining between them. The CDR3 loop spans 12 amino acids. This chain's CDR3 is CAIGVRMGEQYF. The CDR3 DNA is TGTGCCATCGGGGTGCGCATGGGAGAGCAGTACTTC.

V gene TRBV7-6 combines with J gene TRBJ1-5; 8 bases are a match to TRBD1. After removal of 1 base from V and 5 bases from J, the junction contained 4 bases not matched to a gene. CDR1 is SGHVS, CDR2 FNYEAQ, per germline. The CDR3 totals 15 residues. CDR3 sequence reads: CASSLGTGTDQPQHF. The DNA for the CDR3 is TGTGCCAGCAGCTTAGGGACAGGGACGGATCAGCCCCAGCATTTT. The whole variable domain, remainder taken from reference TRBV7-6 and TRBJ1-5, is GAGVSQSPRYKVTKRGQDVALRCDPISGHVSLYWYRQALGQGPEFLTYFNYEAQQDKSGLPNDRFSAERPEGSISTLTIQRTEQRDSAMYRCASSLGTGTDQPQHFGDGTRLSIL.

The V gene is TRBV11-2, the J gene TRBJ1-4, with D tentatively TRBD1 (5 bases). Per the germline V gene, CDR1 is SGHAT and CDR2 is FQNNGV. This CDR3 is built from 14 residues. V was cut by 3 bases and J by 8 bases, with 13 bases left in between. This CDR3 reads CASSFGGSYEKLFF. DNA for the CDR3: TGTGCCAGCAGCTTTGGGGGGTCATACGAAAAACTGTTTTTT.

In this sample, this clonotype turned up once. In DNA form, the CDR3 reads TGTGCCAGCAGCTTAGATCGTCGAGGTGGTAGCGGGGGGTTGTACGAGCAGTACTTC. It specifies CASSLDRRGGSGGLYEQYF. This chain uses TRBV7-8 with TRBJ2-7; 10 bases agree with TRBD2. V dropped 1 base and J dropped 4; count of bases not matched to a gene: 16. Germline V gives CDR1 SGHVS, CDR2 FQNEAQ. There are 19 residues in the CDR3.